The 12 T cell receptor beta chains reported below all come from one sample, sequenced in a study of T-cell memory formation after mild COVID-19. Each CDR3 protein gets one entry after TCRdb re-called the 5' RACE reads with MiXCR. The sample shows approximately 350,000 distinct CDR3 sequences, around 14% of them seen only once. Source material: PBMCs or a T cell subset sorted from them (not recorded which). Source of these receptors: a man aged 18-30 years who had mild COVID-19 (a few samples of this study predate the infection). Cell type and time point are not known.

This clonotype was seen at least ten times. The J gene is TRBJ2-5, the V gene TRBV5-4, with 14 bases fitting TRBD2. The CDR3 runs to 15 residues. Germline V gives CDR1 SGHNT, CDR2 YYREEE (reference sequence). J gave up 5 bases and V 5 bases, and 5 bases lay outside the gene matches. The CDR3 sequence is CASRATSGGVETQYF. The CDR3 region has the DNA TGTGCCAGCAGGGCGACTAGCGGGGGGGTTGAGACCCAGTACTTC.

This clonotype was seen only once. A read error may be the cause here, since a much bigger clone is one base away. Lacking the conserved final phenylalanine or tryptophan, this CDR3 likely reflects a read error. The CDR3 nucleotides are TGTGCCAGCGACAGGGCCGGGACAGGGCGCGGGGAGCTGTTTCTT. It encodes CASDRAGTGRGELFL. This chain connects TRBV6-2 or TRBV6-3 to TRBJ2-2; TRBD1 matches 9 bases. Germline V gene sequence: CDR1 MNHEY, CDR2 SVGEGT. The CDR3 runs to 15 residues. V shed 8 bases and J 7 bases; nucleotides not matched to a gene: 11.

This clonotype was seen ten or more times. The chain uses TRBV10-3 and TRBJ2-1; 13 bases align to TRBD2. Germline V CDR1 and CDR2: ENHRY, SYGVKD. The length of the CDR3 is 17 residues. V lost 0 bases to trimming and J lost 8 bases; unmatched junction nucleotides: 7. This chain's CDR3 is CAISESLGLAGTDEQFF. Written as DNA, the CDR3 is TGTGCCATCAGTGAGTCGCTGGGACTAGCGGGGACCGATGAGCAGTTCTTC.

This clonotype came up a few times. The chain joins TRBV12-3 or TRBV12-4 to TRBJ2-1; TRBD1 aligns across 9 bases. After removal of 5 bases from V and 9 bases from J, the junction contained 5 bases not matched to a gene. The CDR3 totals 13 residues. The CDR3 bases are TGTGCCAGCAGTGGGACAGGGCAAGGTGAGCAGTTCTTC. Translating it yields CASSGTGQGEQFF.

The J gene is TRBJ1-6, the V gene TRBV5-6; D is undetermined. The CDR3 is made up of 14 amino acids. V gave up 0 bases and J gave up 6 bases, with 7 bases separating them. Germline lookup yields CDR1 SGHDT and CDR2 YYEEEE. The CDR3 reads CASSLVGSNSPLHF. In nucleotides, the CDR3 is TGTGCCAGCAGCTTGGTTGGGAGTAATTCACCCCTCCACTTT.

Judged by abundance, this clonotype is large. The chain employs TRBV7-8 and TRBJ2-2; D uncertain. The germline V gene encodes CDR1 SGHVS and CDR2 FQNEAQ. V was shortened by 5 bases and J by 0 bases, with 7 bases between the two germline ends. This CDR3 comprises 14 residues. CDR3 loop: CASSAVANTGELFF. CDR3 DNA sequence: TGTGCCAGCAGCGCAGTCGCGAACACCGGGGAGCTGTTTTTT.

This clonotype has only a few counts. The rearrangement uses TRBV6-5 and TRBJ2-7; TRBD1 agrees at 8 bases. This CDR3 has 14 amino acids. CDR1 is MNHEY, CDR2 SVGAGI, per germline. Trimming cost V 2 bases and J 7 bases; bases outside gene matches: 7. The CDR3 DNA reads TGTGCCAGCAGTTACGGGCAGGGGGCAAAAGAGCAGTACGTC. It yields the protein CASSYGQGAKEQYV.

The chain combines TRBV4-2 with TRBJ1-5; 11 positions agree with TRBD1. There are 16 residues in the CDR3. After removal of 3 bases from V and 6 bases from J, the junction contained 7 bases not matched to a gene. CDR1 and CDR2 (germline): LGHNA, YNFKEQ. The CDR3 loop reads CASSHGGQGAAQPQHF. The DNA of the CDR3 is TGTGCCAGCAGCCACGGCGGACAGGGGGCAGCTCAGCCCCAGCATTTT.

In its sample, this clonotype was seen many times. This chain uses TRBV9 with TRBJ2-2, with a weak D call TRBD1 (6 bases). This CDR3 is built from 15 residues. V dropped 0 bases and J dropped 2 bases, with 8 bases sitting between them. Germline lookup yields CDR1 SGDLS and CDR2 YYNGEE. CDR3 coding DNA: TGTGCCAGCAGCGTAGCAGGGACAAACACCGGGGAGCTGTTTTTT. It specifies CASSVAGTNTGELFF. Full variable domain (rest looked up from reference TRBV9 and TRBJ2-2): DSGVTQTPKHLITATGQRVTLRCSPRSGDLSVYWYQQSLDQGLQFLIQYYNGEERAKGNILERFSAQQFPDLHSELNLSSLELGDSALYFCASSVAGTNTGELFFGEGSRLTVL.

This chain joins TRBV2 and TRBJ2-7; TRBD2 matches at 16 bases. Trimming removed 10 bases from V and 6 bases from J; junction bases left unmatched: 6. Germline CDR1 SNHLY, CDR2 FYNNEI. The CDR3 contains 14 residues. The CDR3 bases are TGTGCCACCCCGGGACTAGCGGGGGGGCGCGAGCAGTACGTC. This encodes CATPGLAGGREQYV.

V usage is TRBV18 and J usage is TRBJ1-3, with D perhaps TRBD1 (5 bases). This CDR3 has 15 residues. CDR1 is KGHSH and CDR2 is LQKENI in the germline V gene. Trimming left V 3 bases short and J 0 bases short, with 9 bases between. In DNA form, the CDR3 reads TGTGCCAGCTCACCCCAGACAGACTCTGGAAACACCATATATTTT. Protein: CASSPQTDSGNTIYF.

The rearrangement uses TRBV5-1 and TRBJ2-6, with D maybe TRBD1 (6 bases). Looked up from germline, CDR1 is SGHRS and CDR2 is YFSETQ. V lost 1 base and J 1 base, leaving 12 bases between the germline ends. This CDR3 has 17 amino acids. The CDR3 region is CASSLNQGPSGANVLTF. As DNA, the CDR3 is TGCGCCAGCAGCTTGAATCAGGGGCCTTCTGGGGCCAACGTCCTGACTTTC.